This entry features one T cell receptor (beta chain) sequence. This clone was seen a few times. Its antigen is unknown. No much larger clone exists at a distance of one base, and base qualities are not known. The sample belongs to a study of blood T cell repertoires in COVID-19 (dated by TCRdb to 2018 to 2021). At the level of the whole study: Samples from collaborators originated in the United States, Italy and Spain and spanned both the acute and convalescent phases of COVID-19. HLA class I and class II types, where available, came from metadata supplied by the sample provider rather than from assay-based typing. The material from the prospective study consisted of cDNA or gDNA derived from T cells, B-cell-depleted T cells, or PBMCs. Sample metadata almost always included a de-identified subject ID, COVID-19 status, age in years and sex. A freely available public database, intended as a resource for researchers studying the immune response to SARS-CoV-2, is where the repertoires were released. The dataset comprised deeply sampled blood TCRbeta repertoires from subjects exposed to, actively infected with, or recovered from COVID-19. Samples were obtained from the ongoing ImmuneRACE study (first 160 participants) and from about 1,300 subjects provided by 6 global collaborators.

The collaborating institutions used their own protocols to collect whole blood in K2EDTA tubes. Collaborator samples were shipped for TCRbeta analysis as frozen whole blood, isolated PBMCs, or DNA extracted from either sample type. Findings and caveats that apply to the study as a whole: The quantity of clinical and demographic metadata differed by source and by participant and was supplied without curation.

Taken from the germline V gene, the CDR1 and CDR2 loops are MNHNS and SASEGT. The CDR3 sequence holds 16 residues, the cysteine and phenylalanine included. This entry keeps only the CDR3 DNA: 48 bases, framed from base 1. Trimming takes 4 bases from V and 4 bases from J, and the germline ends sit 19 bases apart. TCRbeta CDR3 regions were amplified from genomic DNA by means of the immunoSEQ Assay, a bias-controlled multiplex PCR. The authors' pipeline ran thus. The number of nucleated cells in each sample was estimated from the amplification of reference gene primers within the assay. To quantify the absolute abundance of each unique TCRbeta CDR3 rearrangement, sequence reads were collapsed and filtered. For each sample, productive Simpson clonality was calculated by taking the square root of Simpson's diversity index across productive rearrangements. In TCRdb, the immuneACCESS table is reduced to in-frame sequences with V and J assigned. These tables do not hold every clone; where another copy was compared, an unresolved V gene accounts for under half, and the others remain unexplained. V, J and clone size derive from that table, while D and trimming were established from the DNA sequence. Counted in this sample were approximately 150,000 clones; roughly 84% of them appeared once. The ten largest clones take up approximately 18% of the sample.

This clonotype originated in a woman older than 75 with acute or convalescent COVID-19. The chain is encoded by TRBV6-1 joined to TRBJ2-5, with TRBD2 tentatively as D gene (6 bases match). Sequencing input: peripheral blood. The CDR3 has the sequence CASSAWSGRRGETQYF. The nucleotide sequence reads as follows: TGTGCCAGCAGTGCCTGGAGTGGCAGGCGGGGAGAGACCCAGTACTTC.